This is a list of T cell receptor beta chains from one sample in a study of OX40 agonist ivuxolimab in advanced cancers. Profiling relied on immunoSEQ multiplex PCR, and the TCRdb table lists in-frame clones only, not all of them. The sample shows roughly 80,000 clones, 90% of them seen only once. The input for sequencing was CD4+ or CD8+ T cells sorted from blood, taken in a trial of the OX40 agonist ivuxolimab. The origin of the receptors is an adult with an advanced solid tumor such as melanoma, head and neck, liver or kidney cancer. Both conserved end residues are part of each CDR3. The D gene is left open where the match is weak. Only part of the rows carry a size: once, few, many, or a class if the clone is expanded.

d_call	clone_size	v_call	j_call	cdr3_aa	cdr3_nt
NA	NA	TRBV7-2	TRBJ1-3	CASRRPSGNTIYF	TGTGCCAGCAGAAGACCCTCTGGAAACACCATATATTTT
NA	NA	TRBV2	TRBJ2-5	CASSRGIQETQYF	TGTGCCAGCAGCAGGGGAATCCAAGAGACCCAGTACTTC
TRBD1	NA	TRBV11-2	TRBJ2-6	CASSTQRHRGAGANVLTF	TGTGCCAGCAGCACTCAGCGACACAGGGGGGCCGGGGCCAACGTCCTGACTTTC
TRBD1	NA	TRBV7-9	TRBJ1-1	CASSIRTGASTEAFF	TGTGCCAGCAGCATAAGAACAGGGGCAAGCACTGAAGCTTTCTTT
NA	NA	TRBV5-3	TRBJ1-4	CARSPWDGRRGEKLFF	TGTGCCAGAAGCCCCTGGGACGGTCGGAGAGGTGAAAAACTGTTTTTT
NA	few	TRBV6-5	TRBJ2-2	CASSFWGANTGELFF	TGTGCCAGCAGTTTTTGGGGGGCGAACACCGGGGAGCTGTTTTTT
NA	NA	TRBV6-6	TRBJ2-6	CAILKSGANVLTF	TGTGCCATCCTGAAGTCTGGGGCCAACGTCCTGACTTTC
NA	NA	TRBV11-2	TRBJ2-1	CASSSPTSSSSYNEQFF	TGTGCCAGCAGCTCCCCAACATCGTCCAGCTCCTACAATGAGCAGTTCTTC
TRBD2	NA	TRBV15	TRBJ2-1	CATSSDGLAVRDEQFF	TGTGCCACCAGCAGCGACGGGCTAGCGGTCCGCGATGAGCAGTTCTTC
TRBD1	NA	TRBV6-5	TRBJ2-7	CASSYRGQGTYEQYF	TGTGCCAGCAGTTACCGCGGACAGGGGACCTACGAGCAGTACTTC
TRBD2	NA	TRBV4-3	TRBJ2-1	CASSERDIRNEQFF	TGCGCCAGCAGCGAGCGGGATATTAGGAATGAGCAGTTCTTC
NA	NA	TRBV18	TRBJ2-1	CASSPSVTLEQFF	TGTGCCAGCTCACCTTCAGTCACCTTAGAGCAGTTCTTC
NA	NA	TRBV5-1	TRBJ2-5	CASSLAVLETQYF	TGCGCCAGCAGCTTGGCAGTCCTGGAGACCCAGTACTTC
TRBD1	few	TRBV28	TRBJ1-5	CASRTGGRNQPQHF	TGTGCCAGCAGGACAGGGGGCAGGAATCAGCCCCAGCATTTT
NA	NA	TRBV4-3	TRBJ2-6	CASSQDLGSRTVLTF	TGCGCCAGCAGCCAAGACCTTGGTAGTAGGACCGTCCTGACTTTC
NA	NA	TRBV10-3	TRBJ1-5	CAISDGVGNQPQHF	TGTGCCATCAGTGATGGGGTGGGCAATCAGCCCCAGCATTTT
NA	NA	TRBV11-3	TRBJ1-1	CASRGFLDTEAFF	TGTGCCAGCAGGGGGTTTTTGGACACTGAAGCTTTCTTT
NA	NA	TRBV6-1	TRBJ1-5	CASSTIGQGNQPQHF	TGTGCCAGCAGTACCATAGGGCAGGGCAATCAGCCCCAGCATTTT
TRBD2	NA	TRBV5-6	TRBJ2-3	CASSHGLAGDTQYF	TGTGCCAGTAGCCACGGGCTAGCGGGGGATACGCAGTATTTT
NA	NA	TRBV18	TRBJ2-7	CASSPTGTGYEQYF	TGTGCCAGCTCGCCGACAGGGACTGGGTACGAGCAGTACTTC
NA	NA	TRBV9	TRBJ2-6	CASGSGSGANVLTF	TGTGCCAGCGGCTCAGGCTCTGGGGCCAACGTCCTGACTTTC
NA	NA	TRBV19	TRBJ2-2	CASSIRKGVSPGELFF	TGTGCCAGTAGTATAAGGAAGGGCGTGAGTCCCGGGGAGCTGTTTTTT
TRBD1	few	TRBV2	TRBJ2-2	CASSAGQGATGELFF	TGTGCCAGCAGTGCGGGACAGGGGGCAACCGGGGAGCTGTTTTTT
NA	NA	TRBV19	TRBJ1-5	CASKFGDQPQHF	TGTGCCAGTAAATTCGGGGATCAGCCCCAGCATTTT
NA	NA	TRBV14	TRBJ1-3	CASSQVGANTIYF	TGTGCCAGCAGCCAAGTAGGGGCGAACACCATATATTTT
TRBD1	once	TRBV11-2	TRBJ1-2	CASSLRGTGGGYTF	TGTGCCAGCAGTCTTAGGGGGACAGGGGGCGGCTACACCTTC
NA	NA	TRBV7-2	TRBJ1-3	CASSLMGQAGNTIYF	TGTGCCAGCAGCTTGATGGGACAAGCTGGAAACACCATATATTTT
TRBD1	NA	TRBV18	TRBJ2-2	CASSPRTGETGELFF	TGTGCCAGCTCACCGCGGACAGGGGAAACCGGGGAGCTGTTTTTT
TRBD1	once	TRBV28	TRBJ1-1	CASSQTGNLWSGAFF	TGTGCCAGCAGTCAGACAGGGAATCTGTGGTCCGGAGCTTTCTTT
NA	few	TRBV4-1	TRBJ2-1	CASSQVDILSYNEQFF	TGCGCCAGCAGCCAAGTGGACATCCTTTCTTACAATGAGCAGTTCTTC
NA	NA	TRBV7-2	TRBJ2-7	CASSSTMGPKLYEQYF	TGTGCCAGCAGCTCCACCATGGGGCCAAAATTGTACGAGCAGTACTTC
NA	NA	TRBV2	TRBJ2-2	CATGTLANTGELFF	TGTGCCACAGGGACACTCGCGAACACCGGGGAGCTGTTTTTT
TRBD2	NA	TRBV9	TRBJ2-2	CASTTSPWDGELFF	TGTGCCAGCACGACTAGCCCTTGGGACGGGGAGCTGTTTTTT
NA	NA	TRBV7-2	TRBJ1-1	CASSRPMKNTEAFF	TGTGCCAGCAGCCGCCCGATGAAGAACACTGAAGCTTTCTTT
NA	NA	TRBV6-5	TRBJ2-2	CASSYSRLNTGELFF	TGTGCCAGCAGTTACTCGAGACTAAACACCGGGGAGCTGTTTTTT
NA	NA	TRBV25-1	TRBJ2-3	CASSEFGGTSTDTQYF	TGTGCCAGCAGTGAATTCGGCGGGACCAGCACAGATACGCAGTATTTT
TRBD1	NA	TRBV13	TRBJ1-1	CASSSQGSAEAFF	TGTGCCAGCAGCTCACAGGGGAGCGCTGAAGCTTTCTTT
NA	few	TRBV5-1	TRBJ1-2	CASSLDRGYTF	TGCGCCAGCAGCTTGGACCGTGGCTACACCTTC
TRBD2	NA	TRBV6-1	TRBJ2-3	CASRASGRATDTQYF	TGTGCCAGCAGGGCTAGCGGGAGGGCCACAGATACGCAGTATTTT
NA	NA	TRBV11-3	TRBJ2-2	CASSAEGQTTGELFF	TGTGCCAGCAGCGCGGAGGGTCAGACCACCGGGGAGCTGTTTTTT
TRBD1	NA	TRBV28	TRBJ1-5	CASSSYRGVQPQHF	TGTGCCAGCAGTTCGTACAGGGGGGTCCAGCCCCAGCATTTT
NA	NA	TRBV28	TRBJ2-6	CASSSPGKGSSGANVLTF	TGTGCCAGCAGTTCCCCAGGAAAAGGGAGCTCTGGGGCCAACGTCCTGACTTTC
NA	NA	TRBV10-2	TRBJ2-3	CASLVYPGGTDTQYF	TGCGCCAGCCTAGTCTACCCGGGGGGCACAGATACGCAGTATTTT
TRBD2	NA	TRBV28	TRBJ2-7	CASTLGGTSNYEQYF	TGTGCCAGCACTTTGGGAGGGACTAGCAACTACGAGCAGTACTTC
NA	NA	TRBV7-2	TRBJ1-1	CASSWELNTEAFF	TGTGCCAGCAGCTGGGAATTGAACACTGAAGCTTTCTTT
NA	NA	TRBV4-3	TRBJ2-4	CASSQEGPGGKNIQYF	TGCGCCAGCAGCCAAGAGGGACCTGGCGGGAAAAACATTCAGTACTTC
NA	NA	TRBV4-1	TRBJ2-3	CASSQGSAASTDTQYF	TGCGCCAGCAGCCAAGGGTCAGCAGCTAGCACAGATACGCAGTATTTT
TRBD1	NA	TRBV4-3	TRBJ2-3	CASSQDRGGRQGFMDTQYF	TGCGCCAGCAGCCAAGACCGAGGTGGAAGACAGGGATTCATGGATACGCAGTATTTT
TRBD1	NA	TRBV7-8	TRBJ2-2	CASSAHRGSNTGELFF	TGTGCCAGCAGCGCACACAGGGGTTCGAACACCGGGGAGCTGTTTTTT
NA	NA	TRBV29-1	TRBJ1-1	CSVSGILNTEAFF	TGCAGCGTTTCTGGGATTTTGAACACTGAAGCTTTCTTT
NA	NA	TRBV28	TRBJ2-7	CASSSSRQGYEQYF	NA
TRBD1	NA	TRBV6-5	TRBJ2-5	CASSLREGQGHF	TGTGCCAGCAGTCTAAGAGAAGGACAGGGACACTTC
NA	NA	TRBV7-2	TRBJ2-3	CASSSVGTVAGTQYF	TGTGCCAGCAGCTCCGTCGGGACGGTGGCGGGTACGCAGTATTTT
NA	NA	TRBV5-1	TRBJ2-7	CASSLDRSYEQYF	TGCGCCAGCAGCTTGGACCGGTCCTACGAGCAGTACTTC